The clone carrying this T cell receptor beta chain was seen only a few times. Its cognate antigen is unknown. The sample originates from a study of tumor-infiltrating lymphocytes in primary liver carcinoma. Whole-study context: Measuring roughly 4 to 10 cm across, the tumors were staged as T1-T3 N0M0.

Using a constant-region primer together with ProtoScript II reverse transcriptase, TCR beta cDNA was made from 500 ng of total RNA. Three nested multiplex PCR rounds of slightly modified ARM-PCR generated TCR beta libraries. The study ran its first two PCR rounds for 9 to 10 cycles each, using TRBV1-TRBV30 forward primers and a C-beta reverse primer. TCRdb called the multiplex PCR reads again in MiXCR, with one record for every CDR3 protein. The profile shows 90,000 to 150,000 distinct CDR3 sequences, nearly 70% of them singletons. Unsorted bulk tissue of about 18-34 mg yielded co-extracted RNA and DNA. All patients had surgically resected primary liver carcinoma. Points from the study as a whole: Lesser overlap characterized tumor-adjacent and tumor-blood pairs relative to tumor region pairs.

The CDR3 spans 13 residues. CDR1 and CDR2 from the germline V gene are SGHAT and FQNNGV. Trimming took 3 bases from V and 8 from J, leaving 13 bases between them. The sample taken for sequencing was tumor-adjacent normal liver tissue. The V and J genes are TRBV11-2 and TRBJ1-1; D ambiguous. The source of this sequence is a woman aged 60-70 years with primary liver carcinoma and hepatitis B virus infection. CDR3 nucleotide sequence: TGTGCCAGCAGCTTGAAAGTGGACGAGGAAGCTTTCTTT. This sequence encodes CASSLKVDEEAFF.